The text below deals with one T cell receptor beta chain. Its antigen remains unidentified. These data originate in a study of T cells in localized non-small cell lung cancer. Findings and caveats of the study: The study detected a median roughly 61 of the top 100 tumor clones in adjacent lung. Elevated blood T cell density was associated with longer overall survival. Maximal T cell clonality occurred in uninvolved adjacent lung, with tumor ranking below it. Heterogeneity remains possible because sequencing was limited to only one tumor region.

Germline V gene lookup returns CDR1 SGHRS and CDR2 YFSETQ. Trimming shortened V by 6 bases and J by 0 bases, and 9 bases separated the two germline ends. The CDR3 runs to 13 residues. Libraries were prepared by immunoSEQ multiplex PCR; TCRdb keeps only in-frame clonotypes and omits some of them. In the table there are 50,000 to 75,000 clones, 70% to 90% of which are singletons. This specimen was peripheral blood, taken before any cancer treatment. The chain has TRBV5-1 and TRBJ1-1; D remains ambiguous. The sequence came from a man aged 35 to 69 with stage I squamous cell lung carcinoma. The DNA of the CDR3 is TGCGCCAGCAATAGCCAGCTGAACACTGAAGCTTTCTTT. It translates to CASNSQLNTEAFF.